The following is a T cell receptor beta chain sequence with its context. The sample carries other DNA sequences with the same CDR3. This entry comes from a study of blood T cell repertoires in COVID-19. The data were produced by immunoSEQ multiplex PCR, yet TCRdb's version contains in-frame clones alone and is incomplete. The data show around 300,000 clones, with roughly 90% seen just once and approximately 7.5% held by the top ten. The V gene end was trimmed by 0 bases and the J gene end by 4 bases; junction bases not matched to a gene: 3. Germline CDR1 is SGHDT and CDR2 is YYEEEE. This CDR3 is built from 14 residues.

V is TRBV5-6 and J is TRBJ2-7, with 8 bases lining up with TRBD1. The sample consisted of peripheral blood. The TCR originated in a woman in her 30s with COVID-19, enrolled during active disease. The CDR3 protein is CASSLGQGAYEQYF. Here the CDR3 DNA reads TGTGCCAGCAGCTTGGGTCAGGGGGCTTACGAGCAGTACTTC. Full variable domain (missing parts from reference TRBV5-6 and TRBJ2-7): DAGVTQSPTHLIKTRGQQVTLRCSPKSGHDTVSWYQQALGQGPQFIFQYYEEEERQRGNFPDRFSGHQFPNYSSELNVNALLLGDSALYLCASSLGQGAYEQYFGPGTRLTVT.